This T cell receptor (beta chain) appears in the sequencing data of a study of cytomegalovirus exposure and HLA in healthy donors. Overall study findings and caveats: Reportedly, diagnosis of cytomegalovirus status by the classifier showed high specificity and sensitivity. A few chains linked to CMV were shown in vitro to be specific for CMV antigens.

Points on this clone: Its matching antigen is unknown.

Only in-frame clones appear in the TCRdb table, and some are missing; sequencing was by immunoSEQ multiplex PCR. This sample carries more than 45,000 clones, roughly nine tenths of them seen once, and the ten largest clones take 2.2%. CDR1 and CDR2 (germline): GTSNPN, SVGIG (reference sequence). Losses at the gene ends were 0 bases for V and 5 bases for J; bases not matched to a gene: 12. CDR3 length: 16 residues. The genes are TRBV30 and TRBJ2-5; 7 nucleotides agree with TRBD2. Sequenced: PBMCs. This receptor was taken from a woman under 40 in good health and CMV-seronegative. In DNA form, the CDR3 reads TGTGCCTGGAGTGTACCCGGAAGCGGGATAATGGAGACCCAGTACTTC. Its translation: CAWSVPGSGIMETQYF.